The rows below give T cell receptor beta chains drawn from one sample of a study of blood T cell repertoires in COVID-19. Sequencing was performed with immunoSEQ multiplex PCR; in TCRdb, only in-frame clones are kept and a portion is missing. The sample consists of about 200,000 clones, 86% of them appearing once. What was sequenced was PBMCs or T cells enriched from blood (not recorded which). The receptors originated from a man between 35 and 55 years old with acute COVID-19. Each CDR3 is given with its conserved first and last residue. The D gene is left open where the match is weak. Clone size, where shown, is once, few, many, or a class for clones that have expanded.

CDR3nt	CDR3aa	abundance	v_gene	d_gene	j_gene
TGTGCCAGCGCCTGGGGGGGGAACGATAATTCACCCCTCCACTTT	CASAWGGNDNSPLHF	-	TRBV7-9	-	TRBJ1-6
TGTGCCAACTCAGACACCGGTTACGGAGCTTTCTTT	CANSDTGYGAFF	-	TRBV10-3	-	TRBJ1-1
TGTGCCAGCAGCTTATCCTCCCAAGAGACCCAGTACTTC	CASSLSSQETQYF	-	TRBV7-9	-	TRBJ2-5
TGTGCCAGCAGCCAAGATAATGCCGGGACTAGGCGTGAGCAGTTCTTC	CASSQDNAGTRREQFF	-	TRBV3-1/TRBV3-2	TRBD2	TRBJ2-1
TGTGCCAGCAGAAAGACAGGGGGAGGATTCGGCTACACCTTC	CASRKTGGGFGYTF	-	TRBV6-5	TRBD1	TRBJ1-2
TGCGCCAGCAGTGATGACAGGACGGACACAGATACGCAGTATTTT	CASSDDRTDTDTQYF	-	TRBV10-1	-	TRBJ2-3
TGTGCCAGCAGCTATACACAGCAGAACACTGAAGCTTTCTTT	CASSYTQQNTEAFF	-	TRBV9	-	TRBJ1-1
TGTGCCAGCAGAACCGGGACCTACAATGAGCAGTTCTTC	CASRTGTYNEQFF	-	TRBV7-2	-	TRBJ2-1
TGTGCAAGTCGCCCGGGGGGATGGTTCGAGCAGTACTTC	CASRPGGWFEQYF	once	TRBV12-2	-	TRBJ2-7
TGTGCCAGCACCGGACGGGGTTTCTATGGCTACACCTTC	CASTGRGFYGYTF	few	TRBV28	-	TRBJ1-2
TGTGCCAGCAGGCAGACAGACAGGGTCAACACCGGGGAGCTGTTTTTT	CASRQTDRVNTGELFF	-	TRBV2	TRBD1	TRBJ2-2
TGTGCCAGCAGTTCTGCCTCGGGTCGAGCTTTCTTT	CASSSASGRAFF	-	TRBV28	-	TRBJ1-1
TGCGCCAGCAGGATACAGGGAATCCCGGGGCACCGGGGAGCTGTTTTT	CASRIQGIPGHRGAVF	-	TRBV23-1	-	TRBJ2-2
TGTGCCAGCAGCCAATTCGGAGATGGCTACACCTTC	CASSQFGDGYTF	-	TRBV3-1/TRBV3-2	-	TRBJ1-2
TGTGCCAGTAGTATTATCCCTTTTGACGAGCAGTACTTC	CASSIIPFDEQYF	-	TRBV19	-	TRBJ2-7
TGTGCCAGCAGCCAAGGGGGGGACAGCCTAAATTCACCCCTCCACTTT	CASSQGGDSLNSPLHF	-	TRBV3-1/TRBV3-2	TRBD1	TRBJ1-6
TGTGCCAGCAGCCAAAGCCTGAACACTGAAGCTTTCTTT	CASSQSLNTEAFF	-	TRBV14	-	TRBJ1-1
TGTGCCAGCTCGGAGAGGGGGGGCTCGTTCTTC	CASSERGGSFF	-	TRBV18	-	TRBJ2-1
TGTGCCAGTAGGAAACAGGGGGCGGGTGAAAAACTGTTTTTT	CASRKQGAGEKLFF	many	TRBV19	TRBD1	TRBJ1-4
TGTGCCAGCAGCCCTGACGGTCGAGGGATCTCCTACGAGCAGTACTTC	CASSPDGRGISYEQYF	-	TRBV4-2	-	TRBJ2-7
TGTGCCAGCGAGAGACTAGCGGGAGACAATGAGCAGTTCTTC	CASERLAGDNEQFF	-	TRBV27	TRBD2	TRBJ2-1
TGTGCCAGCAGCCTACGGGACAGCCAAGAGACCCAGTACTTC	CASSLRDSQETQYF	-	TRBV7-8	TRBD1	TRBJ2-5
TGCAGTGCTAGAACGGGGGAGACCCAGTACTTC	CSARTGETQYF	-	TRBV20-1	-	TRBJ2-5
TGTGCCAGCAGCGCTAGGCAGGGGGCGGTTGGCTACACCTTC	CASSARQGAVGYTF	-	TRBV9	TRBD1	TRBJ1-2
TGTGCCAGCAGCCAAGTGTCGGGTGTCTCCTACAATGAGCAGTTCTTC	CASSQVSGVSYNEQFF	once	TRBV3-1/TRBV3-2	-	TRBJ2-1
TGTGCCAGCAGCTTGAGTTCCAATGAGCAGTTCTTC	CASSLSSNEQFF	-	TRBV11-2	-	TRBJ2-1
TGTGCCAGCGGAGATAACAATCAGCCCCAGCATTTT	CASGDNNQPQHF	-	TRBV12-3/TRBV12-4	-	TRBJ1-5
TGTGCCAGCAGCTTTGGGTTTCGGGAGGGGAACATTCAGTACTTC	CASSFGFREGNIQYF	-	TRBV7-8	TRBD2	TRBJ2-4
TGTGCCAGCAGTCTCCTCGGGGCTCTGACAGGTGGCTACACCTTC	CASSLLGALTGGYTF	-	TRBV27	-	TRBJ1-2
TGTGCCAGCAGCTTACTTAGCGGGAGTGGTTACAATGAGCAGTTCTTC	CASSLLSGSGYNEQFF	once	TRBV7-3	TRBD2	TRBJ2-1
TGCGCCAGCAGCTGGGCCGACTATCAGGAAGGGGAGACCCAGTACTTC	CASSWADYQEGETQYF	-	TRBV5-1	-	TRBJ2-5
TGTGCCAGCAGCGCGGTCAGGGGCCCAGATACGCAGTATTTT	CASSAVRGPDTQYF	-	TRBV11-3	-	TRBJ2-3
TGTGCCATCAGTGCTACAGGGGCGGGAGAGACCCAGTACTTC	CAISATGAGETQYF	-	TRBV10-3	TRBD1	TRBJ2-5
TGTGCCAGCTCACACGTTGACAGGGCTGGTAATGAAAAACTGTTTTTT	CASSHVDRAGNEKLFF	-	TRBV18	TRBD1	TRBJ1-4